This entry is about one T cell receptor (beta chain). Its antigen remains unidentified. The sample is drawn from a study of T cell responses to AZD1222 COVID-19 vaccine. General study points: CD4 TCRs associated with vaccination spanned spike, dominating at 160-218 and 743-854.

Trimming shortened V by 6 bases and J by 2 bases, and 20 bases separated the two germline ends. Germline loops: CDR1 SGHTA, CDR2 FQGNSA. This CDR3 is built from 16 residues. TCRdb's table, derived via immunoSEQ multiplex PCR, lists solely in-frame clones and lacks some. The sample yields 200,000 or so clones, about nine tenths seen once. The J gene is TRBJ2-7, the V gene TRBV7-2; D may be TRBD2 (6 bases). Here the sequenced sample was peripheral blood, taken on day 0 of MenACWY control vaccination. The receptor was derived from an adult in good health. This CDR3 reads CASRLFLAGNTYEQYF. The CDR3 DNA sequence: TGTGCCAGCAGACTATTCCTGGCGGGGAATACCTACGAGCAGTACTTC.